Many counts were recorded for the clone carrying this TCR beta chain. J gave up 7 bases and V 7 bases, and 12 bases lay outside the gene matches. Germline lookup yields CDR1 SNHLY and CDR2 FYNNEI. This CDR3 comprises 14 residues. This specimen belongs to a study of early T cells in non-severe SARS-CoV-2 infection. Study information: Sequencing used unsorted whole-blood bulk RNA, so chains lack pairing.

TCRdb independently ran MiXCR on the 5' RACE reads; one entry per CDR3 protein. Seen here are 50,000 to 70,000 distinct CDR3 sequences, approximately 12% observed once, and the top ten hold 4% to 5%. The sequenced material came from whole blood. V gene TRBV2 combines with J gene TRBJ1-2; TRBD1 agrees at 7 bases. This TCR was sampled from an adult who was a healthcare worker with PCR-confirmed SARS-CoV-2 infection or an uninfected control (not recorded which). The CDR3, as DNA: TGTGCCAGCACCCCCGGGCAGGGGGAGTCTGGCTACACCTTC. Encoded protein: CASTPGQGESGYTF.